This paragraph reports one T cell receptor beta chain. Compared with germline, one end of the junction differs, possibly owing to a read error. The entry originates in a study of regulatory T cells in long-lasting Graves disease. In building TCR beta libraries, iRepertoire HTBI primers were used together with Arm-PCR of CDR3 regions. MiXCR was run by TCRdb on the multiplex PCR reads, yielding one entry per CDR3 protein. The sample consists of fewer than 550,000 distinct CDR3 sequences, 15% to 20% of them appearing once. Time point indicated: newly diagnosed GD, antithyroid drugs for less than 3 months. PBMC RNA was the source of the TCR library. Germline V gene data show CDR1 as MNHEY and CDR2 as SMNVEV (reference sequence). The CDR3 length is 11 residues. The sample was also reused in another study, on T cells in Graves' hyperthyroidism and ophthalmopathy. That study adds: The study defined stable Graves' hyperthyroidism as no ophthalmopathy progression within 18 months.

The sequencing used peripheral blood mononuclear cells (PBMCs), collected at new diagnosis, from a patient treated with antithyroid drugs. The clonotype comes from a woman aged 18-29 years with Graves disease. V gene TRBV27 combines with J gene TRBJ2-7; D tentatively fits TRBD1 or TRBD2 (5 bases each). In DNA, the CDR3 is TGTGCCAGCAGTTTGCAGGGCGGGTGGAACTTC. It translates to CASSLQGGWNF.